A single sample gave rise to the 13 T cell receptor beta chains below, sequenced in a study of vaccination effects on CD4 cells after COVID-19. No antigen is known for these receptors. After roughly 11 days in culture, the CD4+ T cells were isolated. This table comes from immunoSEQ multiplex PCR, and its TCRdb copy is limited to in-frame clones, with some not included. This sample carries about 58,000 clones, over 65% of them seen once, and the ten largest clones take roughly 3.2%. This sample comprised CD4+ T cells from PBMCs cultured without peptide, obtained before COVID-19 vaccination. These receptors were taken from a human donor who received a COVID-19 vaccine.

The rearrangement links TRBV6-1 to TRBJ2-5; tentative D call: TRBD2 (6 bases). Germline loops: CDR1 MNHNS, CDR2 SASEGT. The V and J ends lost 2 bases and 2 bases respectively, with 12 bases between them. The CDR3 totals 15 residues. CDR3 protein: CASSEIMAGQETQYF. As DNA, the CDR3 is TGTGCCAGCAGTGAAATCATGGCGGGGCAAGAGACCCAGTACTTC.

The genes are TRBV6-5 and TRBJ1-2; no clear D gene. Germline V CDR1 and CDR2: MNHEY, SVGAGI. Deletions cut 0 bases from V and 6 bases from J, with 14 bases between. This CDR3 is 15 amino acids long. CDR3 amino acids: CASSYSRSGVDGYTF. CDR3 bases: TGTGCCAGCAGTTACTCGAGGAGCGGGGTTGATGGCTACACCTTC.

This chain uses TRBV6-2 or TRBV6-3 with TRBJ1-5; D is ambiguous. In germline, CDR1 is MNHEY, CDR2 SVGEGT. The CDR3 totals 14 residues. Trimming removed 5 bases at V and 0 bases at J, with 8 bases between. The DNA for the CDR3 is TGTGCCAGCAGTCGGCCTTATAGCAATCAGCCCCAGCATTTT. As protein: CASSRPYSNQPQHF.

The chain is built from TRBV24-1 and TRBJ1-3, with a tentative D call TRBD1 (6 bases). V was cut by 3 bases and J by 2 bases, with 10 bases left in between. Per the germline V gene, CDR1 is KGHDR and CDR2 is SFDVKD. The CDR3 is 15 amino acids. The CDR3 DNA reads TGTGCCACCAGTGATAGCAGGGGCGCTGGAAACACCATATATTTT. This encodes CATSDSRGAGNTIYF.

The rearrangement links TRBV5-1 to TRBJ2-2, with D hard to call. Germline V lookup: CDR1 SGHRS, CDR2 YFSETQ. This CDR3 region has 23 residues. V gave up 7 bases and J gave up 5 bases, with 42 bases separating them. In DNA, the CDR3 is TGCGCCAGCCAGCCAAAAGCACCCGTTGTGTGGACGAGACGACTCGTGGGGACCGGGGAGCTGTTTTTT. Protein: CASQPKAPVVWTRRLVGTGELFF.

The chain links TRBV19 to TRBJ2-1; perhaps TRBD2 as D (6 bases). The CDR3 covers 17 residues. Trimming left V 3 bases short and J 3 bases short, with 18 bases between. CDR1 is LNHDA and CDR2 is SQIVND in the germline V gene (reference sequence). The CDR3 DNA sequence: TGTGCCAGTAGTATTTATGCTCGGGGGTCTCTCTACAATGAGCAGTTCTTC. The encoded protein is CASSIYARGSLYNEQFF.

The CDR3 nucleotides are TGTGCAAGTCGCTTACTCCAGCCCCAGCATTTT. The encoded protein is CASRLLQPQHF. The chain carries TRBV12-2 and TRBJ1-5. TRBV12-2 is tagged as a pseudogene. The CDR3 totals 11 residues.

The CDR3 nucleotides read TGTGCCAGCCCCTTTACCCCCCTTTCGGGGGCTAGCACAGATACGCAGTATTTT. It translates to CASPFTPLSGASTDTQYF. V usage is TRBV5-8 and J usage is TRBJ2-3, with D tentatively TRBD1 or TRBD2 (6 bases each). Germline values: CDR1 SGHTS, CDR2 YDEGEE. The CDR3 has 18 amino acids. V was cut by 7 bases and J by 0 bases, with 24 bases left in between.

The V gene is TRBV5-1, the J gene TRBJ2-2; D may be TRBD1 (5 bases). Trimming left V 0 bases short and J 0 bases short, with 12 bases between. The CDR3 is 17 amino acids. Germline V gene sequence: CDR1 SGHRS, CDR2 YFSETQ. This CDR3 reads CASSLGQPLSNTGELFF. The CDR3 region has the DNA TGCGCCAGCAGCTTGGGACAGCCCTTATCGAACACCGGGGAGCTGTTTTTT. Filled out from reference TRBV5-1 and TRBJ2-2, the complete variable domain reads KAGVTQTPRYLIKTRGQQVTLSCSPISGHRSVSWYQQTPGQGLQFLFEYFSETQRNKGNFPGRFSGRQFSNSRSEMNVSTLELGDSALYLCASSLGQPLSNTGELFFGEGSRLTVL.

There are a few counts of this clone. The chain uses TRBV18 and TRBJ1-1, with unresolved D. The germline V and J ends were trimmed by 6 bases and 3 bases, with 14 bases remaining between them. CDR1 and CDR2 (germline): KGHSH, LQKENI. The CDR3 runs to 14 residues. In DNA form, the CDR3 reads TGTGCCAGCTCGAAAATGCGGGTTGACACTGAAGCTTTCTTT. Translation: CASSKMRVDTEAFF.

This chain joins TRBV9 and TRBJ1-4; 7 nucleotides align to TRBD1. Germline V gene sequence: CDR1 SGDLS, CDR2 YYNGEE. Trimming took 4 bases from V and 6 from J; bases not matched to a gene: 9. This CDR3 is built from 15 residues. CDR3 DNA sequence: TGTGCCAGCAGCCCCAGGGGGGGTTCCTATGAAAAACTGTTTTTT. It yields the protein CASSPRGGSYEKLFF.

V is TRBV11-2 and J is TRBJ1-4; TRBD1 agrees at 7 bases. The V gene's germline CDR1 is SGHAT and CDR2 FQNNGV. V lost 5 bases to trimming and J lost 8 bases; unmatched junction nucleotides: 8. This CDR3 is built from 14 residues. CDR3 in DNA: TGTGCCAGCAGCCAGGACAGGTCTTCCGAAAAACTGTTTTTT. Its translation: CASSQDRSSEKLFF.

The rearrangement links TRBV25-1 to TRBJ1-1, with D maybe TRBD1 (5 bases). Germline CDR1 is MGHDK and CDR2 is SYGVNS. V lost 6 bases and J lost 0, with 14 bases in between. CDR3 size: 15 residues. The CDR3 coding sequence is TGTGCCAGCAGGGTTGACAGCCTCATGAACACTGAAGCTTTCTTT. It specifies CASRVDSLMNTEAFF.